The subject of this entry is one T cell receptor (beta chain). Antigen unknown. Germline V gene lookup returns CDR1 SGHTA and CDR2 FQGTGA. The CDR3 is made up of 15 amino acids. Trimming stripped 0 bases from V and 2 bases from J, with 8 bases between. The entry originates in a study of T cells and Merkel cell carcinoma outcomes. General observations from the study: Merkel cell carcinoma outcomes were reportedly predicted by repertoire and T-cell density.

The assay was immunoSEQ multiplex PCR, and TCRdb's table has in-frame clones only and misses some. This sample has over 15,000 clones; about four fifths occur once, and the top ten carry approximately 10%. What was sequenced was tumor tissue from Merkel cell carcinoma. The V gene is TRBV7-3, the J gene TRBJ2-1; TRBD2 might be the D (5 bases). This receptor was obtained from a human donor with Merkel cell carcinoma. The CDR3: CASSLTPGTYNEQFF. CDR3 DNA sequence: TGTGCCAGCAGCTTAACGCCGGGAACCTACAATGAGCAGTTCTTC. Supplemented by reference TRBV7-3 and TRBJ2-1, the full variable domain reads GAGVSQTPSNKVTEKGKYVELRCDPISGHTALYWYRQSLGQGPEFLIYFQGTGAADDSGLPNDRFFAVRPEGSVSTLKIQRTERGDSAVYLCASSLTPGTYNEQFFGPGTRLTVL.